The clone carrying this T cell receptor beta chain was seen repeatedly, ten times or more. Its specificity is unknown. The record originates from a study of CD8 T cells in ankylosing spondylitis. General study points: Disease-associated clones were reportedly significantly overrepresented in matched ankylosing spondylitis synovial fluid.

MiXCR, applied by TCRdb to the 5' RACE reads, yields one record per CDR3 protein. The sample holds just under 95,000 distinct CDR3 sequences; roughly 10% are singletons and the top ten take just over 5%. The V gene lost 5 bases and the J gene lost 5 bases, with 24 bases spanning the gap. This CDR3 is 18 amino acids long. CDR1 is MDHEN, CDR2 SYDVKM, per germline. Sequences were obtained from blood, either unsorted or a sorted T cell fraction (not recorded which). The chain employs TRBV28 and TRBJ1-4; no clear D gene. This sequence originates from a male donor with ankylosing spondylitis or in good health (not recorded which). The CDR3 coding sequence is TGTGCCAGCAGTCCTCTACCCCGTCTGGGCGTGGAGAATGAAAAACTGTTTTTT. Translated, it gives CASSPLPRLGVENEKLFF. The full variable domain, with the rest looked up from reference TRBV28 and TRBJ1-4, is DVKVTQSSRYLVKRTGEKVFLECVQDMDHENMFWYRQDPGLGLRLIYFSYDVKMKEKGDIPEGYSVSREKKERFSLILESASTNQTSMYLCASSPLPRLGVENEKLFFGSGTQLSVL.